The rows below give T cell receptor beta chains drawn from one sample of a study of T-cell memory formation after mild COVID-19. MiXCR, applied by TCRdb to the 5' RACE reads, yields one record per CDR3 protein. The sample comprises 200,000 or so distinct CDR3 sequences, 9.5% of which are singletons, and 3.5% to 4% rests with the top ten. Sample: PBMCs or a T cell subset sorted from them (not recorded which). The receptors come from a man younger than 30 who had mild COVID-19 (a few samples of this study predate the infection). Cell type and time point are not known. Each CDR3 is given with its conserved first and last residue. A D gene is named only where the DNA matches it firmly. Clone size is shown for a subset of rows, as once, few, many or a class of expanded clone.

v_call: TRBV7-2
j_call: TRBJ2-5
d_call: TRBD1
clone_size: many
cdr3_aa: CASSARQGETQYF
cdr3_nt: TGTGCCAGCAGCGCGCGACAGGGCGAGACCCAGTACTTC

v_call: TRBV6-2/TRBV6-3
j_call: TRBJ2-3
d_call: TRBD2
clone_size: .
cdr3_aa: CASSYSTRSSGGAIDTQYF
cdr3_nt: TGTGCCAGCAGTTACTCCACTCGAAGTAGCGGGGGGGCAATAGATACGCAGTATTTT

v_call: TRBV6-2/TRBV6-3
j_call: TRBJ1-5
d_call: TRBD1
clone_size: .
cdr3_aa: CASRDRGSNQPQHF
cdr3_nt: TGTGCCAGCAGGGACAGGGGCAGCAATCAGCCCCAGCATTTT

v_call: TRBV30
j_call: TRBJ1-2
d_call: .
clone_size: .
cdr3_aa: CAWSASQGPLSGYTF
cdr3_nt: TGTGCCTGGAGTGCATCCCAGGGGCCGCTATCTGGCTACACCTTC

v_call: TRBV7-9
j_call: TRBJ2-3
d_call: .
clone_size: few
cdr3_aa: CASSPRQDTDTQYF
cdr3_nt: TGTGCCAGCAGCCCGAGACAGGACACAGATACGCAGTATTTT

v_call: TRBV20-1
j_call: TRBJ1-5
d_call: TRBD1
clone_size: .
cdr3_aa: CSAKQGASNQPQHF
cdr3_nt: TGCAGTGCCAAACAGGGGGCGAGCAATCAGCCCCAGCATTTT

v_call: TRBV12-3/TRBV12-4
j_call: TRBJ2-3
d_call: .
clone_size: few
cdr3_aa: CASTSQGTSTDTQYF
cdr3_nt: TGTGCCAGCACTTCGCAGGGGACTAGCACAGATACGCAGTATTTT

v_call: TRBV18
j_call: TRBJ2-1
d_call: .
clone_size: few
cdr3_aa: CASSSGEDEQFF
cdr3_nt: TGTGCCAGCTCATCAGGGGAGGATGAGCAGTTCTTC

v_call: TRBV11-1
j_call: TRBJ2-1
d_call: .
clone_size: few
cdr3_aa: CASSLFERTYNEQFF
cdr3_nt: TGTGCCAGCAGCTTATTTGAACGGACATACAATGAGCAGTTCTTC

v_call: TRBV5-1
j_call: TRBJ2-1
d_call: TRBD2
clone_size: few
cdr3_aa: CASSLLAGGFSSYNEQFF
cdr3_nt: TGCGCCAGCAGCTTACTAGCGGGGGGCTTCAGCTCCTACAATGAGCAGTTCTTC

v_call: TRBV5-1
j_call: TRBJ1-2
d_call: TRBD1
clone_size: many
cdr3_aa: CASSLELGQGAVGYTF
cdr3_nt: TGCGCCAGCAGCTTGGAACTGGGACAGGGAGCTGTTGGCTACACCTTC

v_call: TRBV18
j_call: TRBJ2-2
d_call: TRBD2
clone_size: .
cdr3_aa: CASSQSGREHTGELFF
cdr3_nt: TGTGCCAGCTCTCAATCCGGGAGGGAACACACCGGGGAGCTGTTTTTT

v_call: TRBV24-1
j_call: TRBJ1-4
d_call: .
clone_size: many
cdr3_aa: CATSDYSRGPPKLFF
cdr3_nt: TGTGCCACCAGTGATTACTCCCGGGGGCCTCCGAAACTGTTTTTT

v_call: TRBV4-1
j_call: TRBJ2-3
d_call: TRBD2
clone_size: many
cdr3_aa: CASSPSRLAGTADTQYF
cdr3_nt: TGCGCCAGCAGCCCCTCTAGGCTAGCGGGGACGGCAGATACGCAGTATTTT

v_call: TRBV12-3/TRBV12-4
j_call: TRBJ1-5
d_call: .
clone_size: few
cdr3_aa: CASRDWGDQPQHF
cdr3_nt: TGTGCCAGCAGGGATTGGGGGGATCAGCCCCAGCATTTT

v_call: TRBV10-1
j_call: TRBJ2-3
d_call: .
clone_size: many
cdr3_aa: CASSESPPTDTQYF
cdr3_nt: TGCGCCAGCAGTGAGTCGCCTCCCACAGATACGCAGTATTTT

v_call: TRBV7-2
j_call: TRBJ2-7
d_call: .
clone_size: .
cdr3_aa: CASSLVGKGQSYEQYF
cdr3_nt: TGTGCCAGCAGCTTAGTAGGGAAAGGGCAGTCGTACGAGCAGTACTTC

v_call: TRBV9
j_call: TRBJ1-4
d_call: TRBD1
clone_size: many
cdr3_aa: CASSVDGTVNEKLFF
cdr3_nt: TGTGCCAGCAGCGTAGATGGGACAGTCAATGAAAAACTGTTTTTT

v_call: TRBV20-1
j_call: TRBJ1-5
d_call: .
clone_size: .
cdr3_aa: CSAGPGGNQPQHF
cdr3_nt: TGCAGTGCTGGGCCAGGTGGCAATCAGCCCCAGCATTTT

v_call: TRBV12-3/TRBV12-4
j_call: TRBJ1-3
d_call: .
clone_size: .
cdr3_aa: CASSPVFGPGNTIYF
cdr3_nt: TGTGCCAGCAGTCCAGTTTTTGGGCCTGGAAACACCATATATTTT